This paragraph covers one T cell receptor beta chain sequence. Its specific antigen is unknown. No base quality information exists; no much larger clone differs at one position. Via the germline V gene, CDR1 is LGHNA and CDR2 YSLEER. The CDR3 numbers 16 residues from cysteine through phenylalanine. CDR3 DNA is the only sequence kept; it has 48 bases, read in frame from the first base. V trim: 4 bases; J trim: 4 bases; unmatched bases: 12. The time point label, as the study defines it: baseline before oral tofacitinib. From alopecia areata patients, peripheral blood was collected along with lesional scalp punch biopsies. PBMCs were separated by density centrifugation and stained for CD3, CD4 and CD8, after which CD4+ and CD8+ T cells were sorted on a FACSAria. The method was the immunoSEQ multiplex PCR assay. RNA was extracted from all samples and reverse transcribed into cDNA, which served as template for TCR sequencing. First-strand cDNA was synthesized using SuperScript III with a 2:1 mix of oligo-dT and random hexamers. A synthetic immune receptor repertoire was used to measure amplification bias, and any remaining bias was corrected computationally. Per the source publication's procedure: After raw reads were preprocessed to remove errors, the CDR3 was defined following IMGT conventions as running from the conserved cysteine to phenylalanine. Clonality was calculated as 1 minus Shannon entropy normalized by log2 of the number of productive unique TCRs. CD4 or CD8 identity of scalp clones was inferred by cross-referencing scalp TCRbeta sequences with sorted blood CD4 and CD8 repertoires. As stored in TCRdb, this immuneACCESS dataset retains in-frame rearrangements with V and J assigned. A fraction of the clones does not appear; measured against another copy, unresolved V genes explain less than half of the discrepancy, and the remainder lacks a known reason. The V and J calls and clone size were taken over from that table, and D and trimming were inferred from the DNA. The table for this sample lists roughly 200,000 clones; almost 65% of them were counted only once. Of the sample, 1.7% is held by the ten largest clones.

The data derive from a study of CD8+ T cells in alopecia areata (dated by TCRdb to 2017 to 2018). Study-level background: The treated patients, all with moderate-to-severe alopecia areata, were enrolled in an open-label pilot trial of oral tofacitinib given at 5 to 10 mg twice daily. Patients received tofacitinib for 6 to 18 months and were then followed off drug for 6 months to check for delayed response and recurrence. In both human patients and the C3H/HeJ mouse model, the study applied high-throughput TCRbeta sequencing to look at T cell clonal expansion in alopecia areata. In humans, TCRbeta sequencing was performed on scalp tissue and on sorted CD4+ and CD8+ peripheral blood T cells from healthy controls and from patients with patchy or totalis/universalis alopecia areata. Biopsies were taken from tofacitinib-treated patients at baseline and again at 4 and 24 weeks into treatment, and several of those patients also had a later scalp biopsy. Amplification of TCRbeta CDR3 regions was done by immunoSEQ multiplex PCR using 35 Vbeta forward primers and 13 Jbeta reverse primers. RNA came from the PAXgene miRNA kit for fixed scalp, the miRNeasy kit for PBMCs, and the RNeasy kit for mouse skin. Scalp clonality was compared among normal scalp (n=4), patchy alopecia areata scalp (n=8), and alopecia totalis/universalis scalp (n=8).

Broad study findings and their caveats: TCR sequences shared between patients were less clear than in mice, possibly partly because of HLA diversity in the patient population. Unlike mouse skin, which is dominated by gammadelta T cells, normal human skin has resident alphabeta T cells that are also sequenced, and this complicates analysis of the scalp TCR repertoire. Lesional scalp, especially in alopecia totalis/universalis, showed higher clonality and more expanded CD8+ clones than normal scalp, suggesting antigenic drive.

The sequenced sample was CD4+ T cells sorted from blood, obtained at week 0. The chain is assembled from TRBV4-3 and TRBJ1-2; 7 middle bases align to TRBD1. This TCR was sampled from a human donor with alopecia areata. The nucleotide sequence is TGCGCCAGCAGCCCGCGGGTTCAGGGGGAGGCCTATGGCTACACCTTC. It translates to CASSPRVQGEAYGYTF.